This T cell receptor beta chain was identified during a study of vaccination effects on CD4 cells after COVID-19. The repertoire was sequenced with immunoSEQ multiplex PCR; TCRdb's copy has only in-frame clones and lacks some. Of over 30,000 clones in the sample, more than 60% were seen once. This CDR3 contains 14 residues. Trimming pared 6 bases from V and 4 bases from J, leaving 15 bases between. Germline values: CDR1 LNHDA, CDR2 SQIVND (reference sequence). Sequencing followed a ViraFEST assay step that expanded antigen-specific CD4+ T cells with viral peptide pools. At the end of more than 8 days of culture, CD4+ T cells were isolated. Vaccine recipients had no previous SARS-CoV-2 infection; their nucleocapsid antibodies were negative. On day 3 and again on day 7, half the medium was replaced with IL-2 medium. Of note for this clone: The target antigen is unknown.

The V call is TRBV19, the J call TRBJ1-2; D is perhaps TRBD1 (6 bases). The TCR originated in a human donor who received a COVID-19 vaccine. Sample: CD4+ T cells from PBMCs cultured with SARS-CoV-2 spike peptides, taken before COVID-19 vaccination. The CDR3 is CASRRVGGGYGYTF. The DNA of the CDR3 is TGTGCCAGTAGGAGGGTCGGGGGCGGCTATGGCTACACCTTC.